The TCR beta chain under discussion was sequenced for a study of blood T cell repertoires in COVID-19. Turning to the study itself: Samples representing acute and convalescent COVID-19 were sourced from the United States, Italy and Spain.

Per the authors' pipeline: Counts of nucleated cells, estimated from reference gene primer amplification, were obtained. TCRdb's copy holds only in-frame clones and misses some; the assay was immunoSEQ multiplex PCR. The V and J calls and clone size are taken from that table; D and trimming were inferred from the DNA. The table shows 50,000 or so clones, with roughly 84% occurring only once. Germline V gives CDR1 GTSNPN, CDR2 SVGIG (reference sequence). V lost 1 base to trimming and J lost 4 bases, with 7 bases between them. CDR3 size: 13 residues. Material for sequencing was peripheral blood. The chain combines TRBV30 with TRBJ2-2, with a possible D match to TRBD1 (5 bases). The receptor was derived from a man between 35 and 55 years old with active COVID-19. The DNA for the CDR3 is TGTGCCTGGAGTGGACAGTTCACCGGGGAGCTGTTTTTT. The encoded protein is CAWSGQFTGELFF.